This T cell receptor (beta chain) is drawn from a study of blood T cell repertoires in COVID-19. Original processing notes: Nucleated cell counts were estimated from reference gene primer amplification. The method was immunoSEQ multiplex PCR; TCRdb's version includes in-frame clones alone and lacks a portion of them. From that table come the V and J calls and clone size; the DNA was used to work out D and trimming. In the table there are about 280,000 clones, 75% to 90% of which are singletons. This clonotype was obtained from a man aged 40-49 years with acute or convalescent COVID-19. The sequenced sample consisted of peripheral blood.

CDR3 in DNA: TGTGCCAGTATCCCGGCAGGGGTGGCCGGGGAGCTGTTTTTT. It specifies CASIPAGVAGELFF. The V call is TRBV19, the J call TRBJ2-2; the D gene is possibly TRBD1 (6 bases). Germline CDR1 is LNHDA and CDR2 is SQIVND (reference sequence). The V and J ends lost 7 bases and 6 bases respectively, with 15 bases between them. The CDR3 covers 14 residues.